This T cell receptor (beta chain) was recovered during a study of cytotoxic CD8 clonotypes in ibrutinib-treated CLL. The CDR3 sequence is 15 residues long. The germline V gene encodes CDR1 SGHAT and CDR2 FQDESV (reference sequence). V lost 4 bases, J lost 8 bases, and 7 bases stayed unmatched. Libraries were prepared by immunoSEQ multiplex PCR; TCRdb keeps only in-frame clonotypes and omits some of them. Among some 63,000 clones listed, about nine tenths were seen once. The chain recombines TRBV11-1 with TRBJ2-1; 11 bases agree with TRBD2. The source is a human donor with chronic lymphocytic leukemia. This sample comprised PBMCs, obtained after 12 months of ibrutinib treatment. The CDR3 region has the DNA TGTGCCAGCAGCTCGAGACTAGCGGGATTCTATGAGCAGTTCTTC. Its protein is CASSSRLAGFYEQFF.